One sample yielded the 14 T cell receptor beta chains listed below, sequenced in a study of identical twins. In TCRdb, the 5' RACE reads were re-called with MiXCR into one record per CDR3 protein. The sample has roughly 1.6 million distinct CDR3 sequences, less than 35% seen once; the top ten hold 0.25% to 0.3%. The source material was cord blood. These receptors originate from a newborn girl in good health.

The chain has TRBV19 and TRBJ2-4, with 9 bases aligning to TRBD2. Germline lookup yields CDR1 LNHDA and CDR2 SQIVND (reference sequence). The trim removed 5 bases at V and 2 bases at J, leaving 10 bases unmatched. This CDR3 spans 17 amino acids. CDR3: CASSVPGLATSKNIQYF. DNA for the CDR3: TGTGCCAGTAGTGTTCCGGGACTAGCCACATCCAAAAACATTCAGTACTTC. The variable domain in full, completed from reference TRBV19 and TRBJ2-4, reads DGGITQSPKYLFRKEGQNVTLSCEQNLNHDAMYWYRQDPGQGLRLIYYSQIVNDFQKGDIAEGYSVSREKKESFPLTVTSAQKNPTAFYLCASSVPGLATSKNIQYFGAGTRLSVL.

Comment on this clonotype: A much larger clone is a single base away; this may be a read error. The chain carries TRBV12-3 or TRBV12-4 and TRBJ2-7; the D is unclear. The CDR3 sequence is 17 residues long. The CDR3 spells CASSRSQTEKLTYGQYF. The CDR3 DNA follows: TGTGCCAGCAGTAGATCCCAAACCGAAAAACTTACCTACGGGCAGTACTTC.

The chain has TRBV11-2 and TRBJ2-3, with 12 bases that match TRBD2. Germline CDR1 is SGHAT and CDR2 is FQNNGV. V lost 2 bases to trimming and J lost 4 bases; unmatched junction nucleotides: 4. The CDR3 extends over 16 amino acids. The CDR3 is CASSLTLAGGADTQYF. Here the CDR3 DNA reads TGTGCCAGCAGCTTAACACTAGCGGGGGGAGCAGATACGCAGTATTTT.

The chain carries TRBV24-1 and TRBJ2-7; TRBD1 is a possible D gene (5 bases). Germline values: CDR1 KGHDR, CDR2 SFDVKD. This CDR3 comprises 13 residues. Trimming shortened V by 7 bases and J by 0 bases, and 9 bases separated the two germline ends. CDR3 nucleotide sequence: TGTGCCACCAGCCAGGGTTTCTCCTACGAGCAGTACTTC. It specifies CATSQGFSYEQYF.

This clonotype was recorded a few times. V usage is TRBV6-5 and J usage is TRBJ1-4; weak D call: TRBD1 (5 bases). Germline V CDR1 and CDR2: MNHEY, SVGAGI. The V end lost 8 bases, the J end lost 5 bases, and 15 bases lay between the germline ends. The length of the CDR3 is 14 residues. This CDR3 reads CASRRGFGNEKLFF. The CDR3 coding sequence is TGTGCCAGCCGGCGGGGGTTCGGGAATGAAAAACTGTTTTTT.

In the case of this clonotype: A clone one base away is much larger, so this may be a read error. The chain is built from TRBV5-1 and TRBJ2-2, with D perhaps TRBD1 (5 bases). This CDR3 spans 14 amino acids. From germline, CDR1 is SGHRS and CDR2 YFSETQ. The ends were cut back, 3 bases at V and 1 base at J, with 7 bases in the middle. CDR3 coding DNA: TGCGCCAGCAGCTCGACAGTGAACACCGGGGAGCTGTTTTTT. Protein: CASSSTVNTGELFF.

This clonotype was found a few times. V and J are TRBV5-4 and TRBJ1-2; 10 bases fit TRBD1. Germline CDR1 is SGHNT and CDR2 is YYREEE (reference sequence). V gave up 5 bases and J gave up 6 bases; unmatched junction bases: 7. The CDR3 has 14 residues. The CDR3 bases are TGTGCCAGCAGTGCACGGGACAGGGGCCATGGCTACACCTTC. Protein sequence: CASSARDRGHGYTF. Filled out from reference TRBV5-4 and TRBJ1-2, the complete variable domain reads ETGVTQSPTHLIKTRGQQVTLRCSSQSGHNTVSWYQQALGQGPQFIFQYYREEENGRGNFPPRFSGLQFPNYSSELNVNALELDDSALYLCASSARDRGHGYTFGSGTRLTVV.

This clonotype was observed at least ten times. This chain uses TRBV7-2 with TRBJ2-3; D is uncertain. Germline values: CDR1 SGHTA, CDR2 FQGNSA. The CDR3 runs to 14 residues. The V end was cut by 0 bases, the J end by 2 bases, with 6 bases between. The CDR3 loop reads CASSLAWSTDTQYF. CDR3 coding DNA: TGTGCCAGCAGCTTAGCTTGGTCCACAGATACGCAGTATTTT. The variable domain in full, with the rest retrieved from reference TRBV7-2 and TRBJ2-3, is GAGVSQSPSNKVTEKGKDVELRCDPISGHTALYWYRQSLGQGLEFLIYFQGNSAPDKSGLPSDRFSAERTGGSVSTLTIQRTQQEDSAVYLCASSLAWSTDTQYFGPGTRLTVL.

In its sample, this clonotype was seen a few times. V gene TRBV10-3 combines with J gene TRBJ2-3; D remains unclear. The V gene lost 3 bases and the J gene lost 3 bases, with 7 bases spanning the gap. This CDR3 is 13 amino acids long. In germline, CDR1 is ENHRY, CDR2 SYGVKD. CDR3 in DNA: TGTGCCATCAGTGACTTAGGGACAGATACGCAGTATTTT. Encoded protein: CAISDLGTDTQYF.

A few counts support this clonotype. The CDR3 bases are TGTGCCAGCAGCGTAGGGCACCCAACTAGCGGGAGCACAGATACGCAGTATTTT. As protein: CASSVGHPTSGSTDTQYF. The gene calls are TRBV9 and TRBJ2-3; 9 positions agree with TRBD2. The J segment lost 0 bases and the V segment lost 0 bases, leaving 8 bases of the junction unmatched. Germline V gene lookup returns CDR1 SGDLS and CDR2 YYNGEE. The CDR3 runs 18 residues.

The chain has TRBV20-1 and TRBJ2-3; 9 nucleotides align to TRBD2. This CDR3 is 15 amino acids long. From germline, CDR1 is DFQATT and CDR2 SNEGSKA (reference sequence). V lost 3 bases, J lost 5 bases, and 9 bases stayed unmatched. CDR3 DNA sequence: TGCAGTGCTAGGGTCATAGCGGGAGCGGGAGATACGCAGTATTTT. Residues: CSARVIAGAGDTQYF.

This clonotype was found a few times. CDR3 in amino acids: CASSLSHRAEKLFF. The CDR3 coding sequence is TGTGCCAGCAGCTTATCCCACAGGGCTGAAAAACTGTTTTTT. This chain connects TRBV11-2 to TRBJ1-4, with D maybe TRBD1 (6 bases). V was trimmed by 2 bases and J by 7 bases, leaving 11 bases between them. The germline CDR1 and CDR2 sequences are SGHAT and FQNNGV. The CDR3 covers 14 residues.

V usage is TRBV27 and J usage is TRBJ2-7; TRBD2 is a possible D gene (5 bases). In germline, CDR1 is MNHEY, CDR2 SMNVEV (reference sequence). V was clipped by 5 bases and J by 2 bases, with 16 bases between them. The CDR3 totals 15 residues. CDR3 residues: CASSARLLGAYEQYF. The CDR3 DNA sequence: TGTGCCAGCAGTGCGCGACTACTCGGCGCCTACGAGCAGTACTTC.

The V gene is TRBV6-2 or TRBV6-3, the J gene TRBJ1-2; the match to TRBD1 covers 9 bases. Per the germline V gene, CDR1 is MNHEY and CDR2 is SVGEGT. V dropped 0 bases and J dropped 4; count of bases not matched to a gene: 3. The CDR3 is 15 residues long. The chain's CDR3 is CASSYSQTGGYGYTF. Written as DNA, the CDR3 is TGTGCCAGCAGTTACTCGCAGACAGGGGGCTATGGCTACACCTTC.